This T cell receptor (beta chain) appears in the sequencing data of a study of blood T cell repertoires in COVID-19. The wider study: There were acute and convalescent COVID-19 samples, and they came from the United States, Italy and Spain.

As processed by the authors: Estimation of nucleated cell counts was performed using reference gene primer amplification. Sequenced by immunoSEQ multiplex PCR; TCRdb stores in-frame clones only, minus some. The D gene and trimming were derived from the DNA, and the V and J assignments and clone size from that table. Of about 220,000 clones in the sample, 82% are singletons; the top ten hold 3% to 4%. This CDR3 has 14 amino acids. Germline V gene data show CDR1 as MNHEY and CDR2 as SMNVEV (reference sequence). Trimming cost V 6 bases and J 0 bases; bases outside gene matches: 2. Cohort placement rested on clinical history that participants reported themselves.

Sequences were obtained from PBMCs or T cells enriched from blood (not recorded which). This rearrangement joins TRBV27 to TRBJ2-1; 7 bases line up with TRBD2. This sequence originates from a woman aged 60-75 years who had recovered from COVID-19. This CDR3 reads CASRTGGSYNEQFF. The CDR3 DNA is TGTGCCAGCAGAACGGGGGGCTCCTACAATGAGCAGTTCTTC.